A selection of T cell receptor beta chains follows, all from one sample in a study of human T cells and chemical hapten exposure. TCRdb independently ran MiXCR on the RACE reads; one entry per CDR3 protein. The table has about 68,000 distinct CDR3 sequences, around 9.9% seen once. The sequencing used whole blood, collected in connection with sensitization to the hapten diphenylcyclopropenone (DPC). The source of these receptors is a woman between 45 and 60 years old with alopecia areata. Some clones in this sample may be carry-over from other donors' samples. Each CDR3 is given with its conserved first and last residue. The D gene is left open where the match is weak. Where a row states a size, it is once, few, many or the class of an expanded clone; other rows omit it.

abundance | j_gene | d_gene | v_gene | CDR3aa | CDR3nt
many | TRBJ2-1 | TRBD2 | TRBV2 | CAMGTSGSPHNEQFF | TGTGCCATGGGGACTAGCGGGAGTCCCCACAATGAGCAGTTCTTC
many | TRBJ2-7 | - | TRBV28 | CASSLVSSGMGNEQYF | TGTGCCAGCAGTTTAGTAAGTTCAGGAATGGGTAACGAGCAGTACTTC
once | TRBJ1-1 | - | TRBV6-2/TRBV6-3 | CATRLTNTEAFF | TGTGCCACCCGACTGACCAACACTGAAGCTTTCTTT
few | TRBJ2-5 | - | TRBV7-3 | CASSFAPTNQETQYF | TGTGCCAGCAGCTTCGCTCCGACTAACCAAGAGACCCAGTACTTC
few | TRBJ2-2 | TRBD1 | TRBV28 | CASGNRGSGELFF | TGTGCCAGCGGGAACAGGGGTTCCGGGGAGCTGTTTTTT
few | TRBJ1-1 | - | TRBV3-1 | CASSRAREAFF | TGTGCCAGCAGCCGGGCACGAGAAGCTTTCTTT
few | TRBJ1-2 | - | TRBV28 | CASSTGLYGYTF | TGTGCCAGCAGTACTGGCCTCTATGGCTACACCTTC
- | TRBJ2-7 | - | TRBV20-1 | CSASTGRTSYEQYF | TGCAGTGCTAGTACAGGGAGGACCTCCTACGAGCAGTACTTC
few | TRBJ2-7 | - | TRBV7-6 | CASSTTGPEQYF | TGTGCCAGCAGCACCACAGGGCCCGAGCAGTACTTC
- | TRBJ2-7 | - | TRBV20-1 | CSARGYEQYF | TGCAGTGCTAGGGGGTACGAGCAGTACTTC
- | TRBJ1-2 | TRBD1 | TRBV3-1 | CASSQERDRRSNYGYTF | TGTGCCAGCAGCCAAGAACGGGACAGACGTTCTAACTATGGCTACACCTTC
many | TRBJ2-3 | - | TRBV7-2 | CASSLAHRQGPDTQYF | TGTGCCAGCAGCTTAGCCCACCGGCAGGGTCCAGATACGCAGTATTTT
many | TRBJ1-2 | - | TRBV28 | CASSFQVGGGYTF | TGTGCCAGCAGTTTCCAGGTGGGAGGAGGCTACACCTTC
few | TRBJ1-1 | - | TRBV27 | CASSPFIIRGTEAFF | TGTGCCAGCAGTCCGTTCATAATACGGGGCACTGAAGCTTTCTTT
many | TRBJ2-3 | - | TRBV29-1 | CSGNAPDTQYF | TGCAGCGGTAATGCTCCAGATACGCAGTATTTT